This T cell receptor (beta chain) was sequenced for a study of blood T cell repertoires in COVID-19. The length of the CDR3 is 15 residues. J lost 3 bases, V lost 3 bases, and 3 bases had no gene match. CDR1 is SGHTA, CDR2 FQGNSA, per germline. Sequencing used immunoSEQ multiplex PCR; TCRdb keeps in-frame clones, though not all of them. The data show 150,000 to 200,000 clones, over 90% seen once. A remark on this clone: Other DNA sequences from this sample encode an identical CDR3 as well.

The sequence came from a woman aged 55-70 years with COVID-19, enrolled during active disease. The sequencing sample was made of peripheral blood. The chain carries TRBV7-2 and TRBJ1-5; 9 positions match TRBD1. CDR3 amino acids: CASSFDRGNNQPQHF. In nucleotides, the CDR3 is TGTGCCAGCAGCTTCGACAGGGGGAACAATCAGCCCCAGCATTTT.